One sample yielded the 15 T cell receptor beta chains listed below, sequenced in a study of shared clonotypes between healthy human individuals. Measured with immunoSEQ multiplex PCR; TCRdb has only the in-frame clones, and not every one. The table shows under 1 million clones, with about 96% occurring only once. Positive CCR7 selection of CD45RO-negative cells yielded the naive CD8 cells, and terminally differentiated effector memory CD45RA+ cells were excluded. The sequenced material came from naive CD8+ T cells sorted from blood. The origin of the receptors is a man under 40 in good health.

The chain carries TRBV4-3 and TRBJ1-2; possible D gene TRBD1, 5 bases. V was cut by 0 bases and J by 4 bases, with 12 bases left in between. CDR3 length: 15 residues. Germline lookup yields CDR1 LGHNA and CDR2 YSLEER. For the CDR3, the DNA is TGCGCCAGCAGCCAAGATCCGGGGCAAAGCTATGGCTACACCTTC. Its translation is CASSQDPGQSYGYTF.

A word on this clone: The identical CDR3 is also encoded by other nucleotide sequences in the sample. CDR3 DNA sequence: TGTGCCAGCAGCGTGGGTGGGAACTCAGATACGCAGTATTTT. Residues: CASSVGGNSDTQYF. The chain is built from TRBV9 and TRBJ2-3; D not certain. The V and J ends lost 2 bases and 4 bases respectively, with 11 bases between them. Germline-derived CDR1 and CDR2 are SGDLS and YYNGEE. This CDR3 contains 14 residues. The variable domain in full, completed from reference TRBV9 and TRBJ2-3, reads DSGVTQTPKHLITATGQRVTLRCSPRSGDLSVYWYQQSLDQGLQFLIQYYNGEERAKGNILERFSAQQFPDLHSELNLSSLELGDSALYFCASSVGGNSDTQYFGPGTRLTVL.

V and J are TRBV4-1 and TRBJ2-1; 8 nucleotides line up with TRBD2. CDR1 and CDR2 (germline): MGHRA, YSYEKL. CDR3 size: 16 residues. The V and J ends lost 0 bases and 3 bases, in that order; junction bases with no gene match: 4. CDR3 DNA sequence: TGCGCCAGCAGCCAAGAGAGCGGGAGCTACTACAATGAGCAGTTCTTC. Amino acid sequence: CASSQESGSYYNEQFF.

V and J are TRBV27 and TRBJ1-2, with 9 bases identical to TRBD1. Looked up from germline, CDR1 is MNHEY and CDR2 is SMNVEV (reference sequence). V lost 5 bases to trimming and J lost 5 bases; unmatched junction nucleotides: 6. This CDR3 has 14 residues. The CDR3 sequence is CASSTLDRGYGYTF. CDR3 bases: TGTGCCAGCAGTACGCTGGACAGGGGATATGGCTACACCTTC.

This rearrangement joins TRBV14 to TRBJ1-2, with TRBD1 matching over 9 bases. Per the germline V gene, CDR1 is SGHDN and CDR2 is FVKESK. The junction had 5 bases not matched to a gene; V was cut back by 5 bases and J by 4 bases. This CDR3 is 14 amino acids long. CDR3 DNA: TGTGCCAGCAGCAATCCGGGACAGGGCTATGGCTACACCTTC. Amino acid sequence: CASSNPGQGYGYTF.

The genes are TRBV10-3 and TRBJ2-7, with D perhaps matching TRBD1 or TRBD2 (5 bases each). CDR3 size: 15 residues. Trimming shortened V by 4 bases and J by 2 bases, and 15 bases separated the two germline ends. Germline CDR1 is ENHRY and CDR2 is SYGVKD. This CDR3 is CAISGSGARAYEQYF. In DNA, the CDR3 is TGTGCCATCAGTGGCTCCGGGGCACGGGCCTACGAGCAGTACTTC.

The chain is built from TRBV7-6 and TRBJ2-3, with D possibly matching TRBD1 (5 bases). The CDR3 runs to 15 residues. With 4 bases removed from V and 5 bases from J, the gap between germline ends came to 16 bases. The germline V gene encodes CDR1 SGHVS and CDR2 FNYEAQ. The CDR3 loop is CASSYLGASGDTQYF. As DNA, the CDR3 is TGTGCCAGCAGCTACCTTGGGGCGTCGGGAGATACGCAGTATTTT.

The genes are TRBV7-9 and TRBJ2-7; D perhaps matches TRBD1 (6 bases). Germline V gene sequence: CDR1 SEHNR, CDR2 FQNEAQ (reference sequence). This CDR3 comprises 14 residues. Between the trimmed V and J ends, which lost 7 bases and 4 bases, there was a span of 17 bases. The DNA for the CDR3 is TGTGCCAGCATCGGACAGTCGGAAGTTTACGAGCAGTACTTC. This encodes CASIGQSEVYEQYF.

As regards this clone: Other DNA sequences in this specimen translate into the identical CDR3. The V and J genes are TRBV27 and TRBJ2-1, with D perhaps being TRBD1 or TRBD2 (5 bases each). Germline V lookup: CDR1 MNHEY, CDR2 SMNVEV (reference sequence). This CDR3 has 11 residues. V lost 7 bases and J lost 6, with 7 bases in between. In nucleotides, the CDR3 is TGTGCCAGCACTGGGGGCAATGAGCAGTTCTTC. This gives the protein CASTGGNEQFF.

The chain carries TRBV20-1 and TRBJ2-1; D gene uncertain. Trimming stripped 0 bases from V and 5 bases from J, with 2 bases between. Germline lookup yields CDR1 DFQATT and CDR2 SNEGSKA (reference sequence). The CDR3 spans 11 residues. The CDR3 sequence: CSAREHNEQFF. The CDR3 DNA is TGCAGTGCTAGAGAACACAATGAGCAGTTCTTC.

This clone was observed once. This chain's CDR3 is CAWTEGAGSEQYF. In DNA, the CDR3 is TGTGCCTGGACTGAGGGGGCAGGGAGCGAGCAGTACTTC. The chain is built from TRBV30 and TRBJ2-7; 7 bases agree with TRBD1. Trimming at V came to 4 bases and at J to 6 bases, leaving 9 bases not matched to a gene. The germline V gene has CDR1 GTSNPN and CDR2 SVGIG (reference sequence). The CDR3 spans 13 residues.

V usage is TRBV5-4 and J usage is TRBJ1-3; D gene unclear. Trimming stripped 0 bases from V and 0 bases from J, with 4 bases between. This CDR3 is built from 14 residues. Germline V lookup: CDR1 SGHNT, CDR2 YYREEE (reference sequence). CDR3 DNA: TGTGCCAGCAGCTTGGACGGCTCTGGAAACACCATATATTTT. This encodes CASSLDGSGNTIYF.

V and J are TRBV5-1 and TRBJ2-1; 7 positions match TRBD2. Trimming removed 9 bases from V and 5 bases from J; junction bases left unmatched: 17. Germline V gives CDR1 SGHRS, CDR2 YFSETQ. CDR3 length equals 16 residues. CDR3: CATSPTVLGRDNEQFF. In DNA, the CDR3 is TGCGCCACCTCACCCACTGTTCTGGGGAGGGACAATGAGCAGTTCTTC.

The chain links TRBV19 to TRBJ2-7; 7 bases line up with TRBD1. The CDR3 has 12 amino acids. Looked up from germline, CDR1 is LNHDA and CDR2 is SQIVND (reference sequence). The CDR3 reads CATRDRAYEQYF. The CDR3 nucleotides read TGTGCTACCCGAGACAGGGCCTACGAGCAGTACTTC.

This chain connects TRBV11-2 to TRBJ2-3, with 9 nucleotides matching TRBD2. J was trimmed by 3 bases and V by 8 bases; bases with no gene match: 6. The CDR3 is 14 residues long. Per germline, CDR1 SGHAT and CDR2 FQNNGV. CDR3 protein: CASGGRALTDTQYF. The DNA for the CDR3 is TGTGCCAGCGGCGGGAGGGCCCTAACAGATACGCAGTATTTT. The entire variable domain, with the rest obtained from reference TRBV11-2 and TRBJ2-3, is as follows: EAGVAQSPRYKIIEKRQSVAFWCNPISGHATLYWYQQILGQGPKLLIQFQNNGVVDDSQLPKDRFSAERLKGVDSTLKIQPAKLEDSAVYLCASGGRALTDTQYFGPGTRLTVL.